The 20 T cell receptor beta chains listed next were all sequenced from one sample in a study of T cell changes during pregnancy in multiple sclerosis. Only in-frame clones appear in the TCRdb table, and some are missing; sequencing was by immunoSEQ multiplex PCR. The sample yields some 96,000 clones, 80% to 95% seen once. This specimen was peripheral blood, taken after pregnancy. The receptors here all came from a female donor with multiple sclerosis, enrolled in a pregnancy study.

This rearrangement joins TRBV2 to TRBJ2-7, with TRBD2 as a possible D gene (7 bases). Trimming took off 6 bases at V and 2 bases at J, with 14 bases between the two ends. This CDR3 spans 14 amino acids. Germline CDR1 and CDR2: SNHLY and FYNNEI. CDR3 amino acids: CASREGGYTYEQYF. In nucleotides, the CDR3 is TGTGCCAGCAGAGAGGGGGGGTATACCTACGAGCAGTACTTC. Variable domain in full (rest from reference TRBV2 and TRBJ2-7): EPEVTQTPSHQVTQMGQEVILRCVPISNHLYFYWYRQILGQKVEFLVSFYNNEISEKSEIFDDQFSVERPDGSNFTLKIRSTKLEDSAMYFCASREGGYTYEQYFGPGTRLTVT.

The rearrangement links TRBV30 to TRBJ1-2; 8 nucleotides align to TRBD1. Germline lookup yields CDR1 GTSNPN and CDR2 SVGIG (reference sequence). The CDR3 has 14 amino acids. The trim removed 5 bases at V and 0 bases at J, leaving 5 bases unmatched. The CDR3 loop is CAWDTGGANYGYTF. In nucleotides, the CDR3 is TGTGCCTGGGATACAGGGGGAGCTAACTATGGCTACACCTTC.

V is TRBV6-6 and J is TRBJ2-7, with D possibly being TRBD2 (6 bases). This CDR3 has 15 amino acids. V lost 2 bases, J lost 5 bases, and 16 bases lay in between. CDR1 and CDR2 (germline): MNHNY, SVGAGI (reference sequence). The CDR3 nucleotides read TGTGCCAGCAGTTACGTGGGCGGGTCGGGGGACGAGCAGTACTTC. Its protein product is CASSYVGGSGDEQYF.

The CDR3 nucleotides read TGTGCCAGCAGTTTAGGGACAGCAACCTACGAGCAGTACTTC. The encoded protein is CASSLGTATYEQYF. V usage is TRBV27 and J usage is TRBJ2-7, with 7 bases matching TRBD1. CDR3 length: 14 amino acids. Germline V gene data show CDR1 as MNHEY and CDR2 as SMNVEV (reference sequence). Losses at the gene ends were 2 bases for V and 2 bases for J; bases not matched to a gene: 3.

The chain combines TRBV2 with TRBJ1-5, with 9 bases fitting TRBD1. CDR1 is SNHLY, CDR2 FYNNEI, per germline. V dropped 3 bases and J dropped 7; count of bases not matched to a gene: 4. This CDR3 is 14 amino acids long. The CDR3: CASSEGTGWQPQHF. DNA of the CDR3: TGTGCCAGCAGTGAGGGGACAGGGTGGCAGCCCCAGCATTTT.

The rearrangement uses TRBV13 and TRBJ2-5; the match to TRBD1 covers 7 bases. Germline trimming cut 2 bases from V and 5 bases from J; bases unmatched to any gene: 5. The CDR3 spans 14 residues. Germline lookup yields CDR1 PRHDT and CDR2 FYEKMQ (reference sequence). CDR3 sequence reads: CASSLTGVWETQYF. In nucleotides, the CDR3 is TGTGCCAGCAGCTTAACAGGGGTATGGGAGACCCAGTACTTC.

J is TRBJ1-5 and V is TRBV6-1, with D unresolved. Deletions cut 3 bases from V and 7 bases from J, with 13 bases between. CDR1 is MNHNS and CDR2 is SASEGT in the germline V gene. The CDR3 sequence is 14 residues long. This CDR3 is CASSDLPGVQPQHF. CDR3 coding DNA: TGTGCCAGCAGTGATTTGCCAGGCGTCCAGCCCCAGCATTTT.

This chain joins TRBV11-3 and TRBJ2-7; a weak D match, TRBD2 (5 bases). This CDR3 has 14 amino acids. V lost 3 bases and J lost 3, with 12 bases in between. Germline-derived CDR1 and CDR2 are SGHNT and YENEEA. The DNA of the CDR3 is TGTGCCAGCAGCTTCAGCGGAGACGACTACGAGCAGTACTTC. Translation gives CASSFSGDDYEQYF.

The CDR3 loop is CASSYRGGRVNTEAFF. CDR3 nucleotides: TGTGCCAGCAGTTACCGAGGGGGACGGGTGAACACTGAAGCTTTCTTT. The chain carries TRBV6-5 and TRBJ1-1, with D possibly TRBD1 on 6 matching bases. Trimming took 2 bases from V and 0 from J, leaving 13 bases between them. The CDR3 runs to 16 residues. Per the germline V gene, CDR1 is MNHEY and CDR2 is SVGAGI.

The rearrangement links TRBV4-3 to TRBJ2-6; a possible D gene is TRBD2 (5 bases). The germline V gene encodes CDR1 LGHNA and CDR2 YSLEER. This CDR3 region has 17 residues. Trimming pared 0 bases from V and 3 bases from J, leaving 12 bases between. The CDR3 here is CASSQESGIGGANVLTF. CDR3 bases: TGCGCCAGCAGCCAAGAATCGGGGATCGGTGGGGCCAACGTCCTGACTTTC.

Comment on this clone: One junction end disagrees with the germline gene, perhaps due to a read error. The chain employs TRBV10-1 and TRBJ2-5, with 8 bases matching TRBD2. The CDR3 spans 10 residues. The V gene's germline CDR1 is WNHNN and CDR2 SYGVQD (reference sequence). The chain's CDR3 is CATYSGEEDF. CDR3 nucleotide sequence: TGCGCCACCTATAGCGGGGAAGAAGACTTC.

This chain links TRBV19 with TRBJ2-7; D is possibly TRBD1 (6 bases). In germline, CDR1 is LNHDA, CDR2 SQIVND (reference sequence). The CDR3 has 14 residues. Trimming cost V 5 bases and J 3 bases, with 14 bases left between them. The chain's CDR3 is CASSSGHASYEQYF. In DNA form, the CDR3 reads TGTGCCAGTAGTTCGGGACACGCGAGCTACGAGCAGTACTTC.

This clone is a singleton in its sample. The rearrangement joins TRBV5-1 to TRBJ1-3; D may be TRBD1 (5 bases). The CDR3 extends over 22 amino acids. Germline values: CDR1 SGHRS, CDR2 YFSETQ. With 1 base removed from V and 0 bases from J, the gap between germline ends came to 29 bases. This CDR3 is CASSLNSRSRGLWGSSGNTIYF. The CDR3 region has the DNA TGCGCCAGCAGCTTGAATTCTCGGTCGAGGGGACTTTGGGGGAGCTCTGGAAACACCATATATTTT.

The chain has TRBV20-1 and TRBJ1-2; D is ambiguous. V lost 0 bases to trimming and J lost 6 bases, with 5 bases between them. Germline V CDR1 and CDR2: DFQATT, SNEGSKA (reference sequence). This CDR3 is 11 amino acids long. In nucleotides, the CDR3 is TGCAGTGCTAGAGAGGGCAATGGCTACACCTTC. Protein product: CSAREGNGYTF.

The chain combines TRBV6-5 with TRBJ1-6, with D possibly being TRBD1 (6 bases). CDR1 is MNHEY and CDR2 is SVGAGI in the germline V gene. Trimming removed 6 bases from V and 7 bases from J, with 10 bases in between. The CDR3 consists of 13 residues. Here the CDR3 reads CASRGQINSPLHF. The CDR3 coding sequence is TGTGCCAGCAGAGGACAGATAAATTCACCCCTCCACTTT.

The rearrangement links TRBV2 to TRBJ1-2, with 7 bases fitting TRBD1. The V gene's germline CDR1 is SNHLY and CDR2 FYNNEI. Losses at the gene ends were 7 bases for V and 1 base for J; bases not matched to a gene: 3. The CDR3 extends over 13 amino acids. CDR3 DNA: TGTGCCAGCATCCGGGACAGTAACTATGGCTACACCTTC. Its translation is CASIRDSNYGYTF.

The V gene is TRBV5-6, the J gene TRBJ1-5; D gene uncertain. Germline lookup yields CDR1 SGHDT and CDR2 YYEEEE. The V end was cut by 1 base, the J end by 9 bases, with 14 bases between. CDR3 size: 14 residues. DNA for the CDR3: TGTGCCAGCAGCTTGTCGGGTAGGCCCTTGCCCCAGCATTTT. Translating gives CASSLSGRPLPQHF.

CDR3 nucleotide sequence: TGCAGCGTTCCCACGGGGGGGACCTACTACAATGAGCAGTTCTTC. This gives the protein CSVPTGGTYYNEQFF. The V and J genes are TRBV29-1 and TRBJ2-1, with TRBD2 matching over 8 bases. There are 15 residues in the CDR3. With V trimmed by 5 bases and J by 3 bases, 9 bases remained unmatched. Germline V lookup: CDR1 SQVTM, CDR2 ANQGSEA.

V usage is TRBV7-2 and J usage is TRBJ2-1; D perhaps matches TRBD2 (6 bases). There are 17 residues in the CDR3. Germline CDR1 SGHTA, CDR2 FQGNSA. V was pared by 5 bases and J by 6 bases, with 23 bases between. The CDR3 sequence is CASSPWSGGTAANEQFF. The CDR3 DNA follows: TGTGCCAGCAGCCCCTGGTCCGGGGGTACAGCGGCCAATGAGCAGTTCTTC.

This clone was detected only a few times. This chain connects TRBV18 to TRBJ1-1; the match to TRBD1 covers 7 bases. The V gene end was trimmed by 4 bases and the J gene end by 0 bases; junction bases not matched to a gene: 11. Germline CDR1 and CDR2: KGHSH and LQKENI. The CDR3 contains 17 residues. Written as DNA, the CDR3 is TGTGCCAGCTCACGGACTACACAGGGGCGACTGAACACTGAAGCTTTCTTT. Amino acid sequence: CASSRTTQGRLNTEAFF.